This T cell receptor beta chain was profiled in a study of blood T cell repertoires in COVID-19. Whole-study context: Both acute and convalescent COVID-19 samples were obtained from the United States, Italy and Spain. From T cells, B-cell-depleted T cells, or PBMCs came the material, which was cDNA or gDNA.

Authors' analysis steps: Nucleated cell number was recorded as an estimate derived from reference gene primer amplification. Repertoires were generated with immunoSEQ multiplex PCR, while TCRdb's copy carries only in-frame clones and drops some. V and J calls plus clone size are reproduced from that table; the DNA served to infer D and trimming. The data hold over 90,000 clones, with roughly 82% observed a single time. The CDR3 sequence is 15 residues long. From germline, CDR1 is KGHSH and CDR2 LQKENI. Trimming stripped 2 bases from V and 3 bases from J, with 14 bases between. Sequencing was carried out using peripheral blood. This chain connects TRBV18 to TRBJ2-7, with D hard to call. This receptor was taken from a human donor in a cohort sampled during active COVID-19. The CDR3 protein is CASSPNSAGVYEQYF. The CDR3, as DNA: TGTGCCAGCTCACCAAACTCCGCCGGAGTCTACGAGCAGTACTTC.